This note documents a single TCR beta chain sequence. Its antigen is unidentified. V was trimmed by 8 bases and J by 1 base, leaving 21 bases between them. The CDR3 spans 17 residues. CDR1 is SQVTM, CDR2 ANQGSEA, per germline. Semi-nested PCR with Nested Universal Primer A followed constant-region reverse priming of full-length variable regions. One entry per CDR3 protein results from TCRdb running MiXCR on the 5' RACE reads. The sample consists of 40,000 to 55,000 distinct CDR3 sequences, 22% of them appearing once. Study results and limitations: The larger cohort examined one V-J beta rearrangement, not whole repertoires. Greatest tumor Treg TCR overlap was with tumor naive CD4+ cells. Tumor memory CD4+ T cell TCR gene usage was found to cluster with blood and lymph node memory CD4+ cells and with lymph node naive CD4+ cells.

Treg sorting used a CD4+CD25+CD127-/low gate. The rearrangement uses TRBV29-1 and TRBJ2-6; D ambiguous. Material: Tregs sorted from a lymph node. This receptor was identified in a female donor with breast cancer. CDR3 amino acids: CSPGWATETSGANVLTF. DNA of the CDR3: TGCAGCCCCGGGTGGGCTACAGAAACTTCTGGGGCCAACGTCCTGACTTTC.